This is a list of T cell receptor beta chains from one sample in a study of T cell responses to AZD1222 COVID-19 vaccine. Repertoires were generated with immunoSEQ multiplex PCR, while TCRdb's copy carries only in-frame clones and drops some. The sample shows 100,000 to 140,000 clones, 80% to 95% of them seen only once. This specimen was peripheral blood, taken 28 days after the second AZD1222 dose. These receptors all stem from an adult who received the AZD1222 COVID-19 vaccine. Both conserved end residues are part of each CDR3.

J gene,V gene,CDR3 protein
TRBJ2-7,TRBV28,CASTSGGGRSTKQYF
TRBJ2-3,TRBV9,CASSAWGASTDTQYF
TRBJ2-1,TRBV5-1,CASRKGPGTSFSEQFF
TRBJ2-7,TRBV6-5,CASSYGPPPYEQYF
TRBJ1-1,TRBV11-3,CASSSRPNTEAFF
TRBJ1-2,TRBV7-9,CASLNWTSYGYTF
TRBJ2-7,TRBV7-2,CASSLVFQGSYEQYF
TRBJ1-2,TRBV7-2,CASSPIIGGYGYTF
TRBJ2-1,TRBV4-1,CASSPPYNEQFF
TRBJ2-2,TRBV9,CASSGGTSGKNTGELFF
TRBJ1-2,TRBV7-9,CASSLAFGQGHGYTF
TRBJ1-1,TRBV2,CASGGGALSAEAFF
TRBJ1-2,TRBV19,CASSSGQGNYGYTF
TRBJ2-2,TRBV19,CASKGGTANTGELFF
TRBJ1-3,TRBV6-5,CASRRDNYSGNTIYF
TRBJ1-5,TRBV19,CATTGRLSNQPQHF
TRBJ2-1,TRBV4-1,CASSQSTPTYNEQFF
TRBJ1-6,TRBV4-1,CASSPGQGYNSPLHF
TRBJ2-7,TRBV6-5,CASSRTGGDYEQYF
TRBJ1-6,TRBV9,CASSVVDRAGSPLHF
TRBJ1-6,TRBV3-1/TRBV3-2,CASSQDVNSPLHF
TRBJ2-7,TRBV5-1,CASHRLPGQGVHEQYF
TRBJ2-5,TRBV29-1,CSVLWTGSRETQYF
TRBJ1-1,TRBV11-1,CASSLVGREAFF
TRBJ1-6,TRBV13,CASATAAGPLHF
TRBJ2-3,TRBV9,CASSSGTSGTDTQYF
TRBJ1-1,TRBV3-1/TRBV3-2,CASSLGTGTFMNTEAFF
TRBJ2-1,TRBV19,CASSIGRTSYNEQFF
TRBJ1-2,TRBV6-4,CASSDRVGGYTF
TRBJ1-5,TRBV5-8,CASSLRQGGQPQHF
TRBJ2-3,TRBV2,CASSEGSGGGYTQYF
TRBJ1-1,TRBV30,CAWVKRNTEAFF
TRBJ2-1,TRBV30,CAWSVAGGFNEQFF
TRBJ1-5,TRBV2,CASTLTYNQPQHF
TRBJ1-5,TRBV10-1,CASRGDYSNQPQHF
TRBJ1-5,TRBV27,CASSLRYGNQPQHF
TRBJ1-5,TRBV7-9,CASSSQREPQHF
TRBJ1-2,TRBV5-6,CASREGVGPTRGYTF
TRBJ2-1,TRBV2,CASSRPGQGVNEQFF
TRBJ2-7,TRBV9,CASSVEGSYEQYF
TRBJ1-5,TRBV28,CASSSPQPQHF